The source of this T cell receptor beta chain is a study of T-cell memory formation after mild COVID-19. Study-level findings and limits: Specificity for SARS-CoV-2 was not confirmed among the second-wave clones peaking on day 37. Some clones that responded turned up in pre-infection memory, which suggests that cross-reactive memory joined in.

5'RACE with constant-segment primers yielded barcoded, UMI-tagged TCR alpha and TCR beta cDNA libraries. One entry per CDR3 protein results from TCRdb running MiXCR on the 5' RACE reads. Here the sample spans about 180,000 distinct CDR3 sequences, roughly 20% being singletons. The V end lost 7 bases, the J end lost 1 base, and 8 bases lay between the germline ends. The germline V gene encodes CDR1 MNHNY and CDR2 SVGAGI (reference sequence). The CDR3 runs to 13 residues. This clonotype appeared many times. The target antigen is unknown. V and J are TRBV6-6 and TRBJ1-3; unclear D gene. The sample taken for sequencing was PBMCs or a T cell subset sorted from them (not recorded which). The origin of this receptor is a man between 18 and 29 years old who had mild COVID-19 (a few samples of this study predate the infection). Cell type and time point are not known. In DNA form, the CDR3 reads TGTGCCAGCATCCAACAATCTGGAAACACCATATATTTT. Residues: CASIQQSGNTIYF.